The source of this T cell receptor (beta chain) is a study of shared T cell receptors in the human thymus. The protocol was immunoSEQ multiplex PCR, while the TCRdb copy is restricted to in-frame clones and leaves out a portion. This sample has some 640,000 clones, with about 90% found just once. These data are also associated with another study on human thymus T cells. That study adds: The sample donors, healthy Finnish infants, were having corrective surgery for congenital heart defects. Thymic resections from corrective heart surgery supplied the tissue. Gene usage for V and J segments appeared biased in thymic and blood repertoires.

Specimen: thymocytes. The sequence was obtained from a boy younger than two with a congenital heart defect.

The DNA of the CDR3 is TGTGCCAGCAGGTCCCGGGACAGGGGCGTCTATGGCTACACCTTC. Amino acid sequence: CASRSRDRGVYGYTF. The chain has TRBV28 and TRBJ1-2; 10 bases are shared with TRBD1. The length of the CDR3 is 15 residues. CDR1 is MDHEN, CDR2 SYDVKM, per germline. Unmatched junction bases numbered 8, after V lost 6 bases and J lost 4 bases.